In its sample, the clone carrying this T cell receptor beta chain was seen many times. What it binds is unknown. The TCRbeta library was prepared with unique molecular identifiers. TCRdb called the PCR reads again in MiXCR, with one record for every CDR3 protein. The table lists 100,000 to 150,000 distinct CDR3 sequences, about 23% of them singletons. The data stem from a study of T-cell reconstitution after alpha-beta-depleted transplantation in children. The study's findings and limits: After transplant, at about two months, alpha-beta T cells were reportedly derived from several hundred expanded graft clones. When one year had passed after transplant, most T-cell counts and diversity came from newly produced T cells. Recipient T cells and thymic progenitors that survived gave rise to the high TCRbeta diversity observed at day 60 in some patients.

The V end lost 4 bases, the J end lost 0 bases, and 8 bases lay between the germline ends. Germline V lookup: CDR1 SGHNT, CDR2 YYREEE (reference sequence). The CDR3 loop spans 14 amino acids. This rearrangement joins TRBV5-4 to TRBJ2-1; D is unclear. Source: PBMCs, mostly from graft donor cells, taken 180 days after TCRalphabeta/CD19-depleted stem cell transplant. The clonotype was recovered from a male patient under 10 years old who had a stem cell transplant for chronic granulomatous disease, so the T cells may come from the graft donor. The CDR3, as DNA: TGTGCCAGCAGCCACGAAGGCTCCTACAATGAGCAGTTCTTC. This gives the protein CASSHEGSYNEQFF.